The present T cell receptor (beta chain) was sequenced within a study of T cell responses to AZD1222 COVID-19 vaccine. CDR3 size: 10 residues. CDR1 SGHRS and CDR2 YFSETQ come from the germline V gene. V was shortened by 8 bases and J by 4 bases, with 4 bases between the two germline ends. Using immunoSEQ multiplex PCR, the repertoire was profiled, and TCRdb retains in-frame clones only, with some absent. The table lists about 120,000 clones, 88% of them singletons. This rearrangement joins TRBV5-1 to TRBJ1-5; D remains unclear. This receptor was obtained from an adult in good health. This sample comprised peripheral blood, obtained on day 0 of AZD1222 vaccination. CDR3 amino acids: CARLNQPQHF. In DNA, the CDR3 is TGCGCCAGGTTGAATCAGCCCCAGCATTTT.